What follows is one T cell receptor beta chain and its context. The antigen this receptor binds is unknown. Base qualities are missing; no much larger clone stands one base away. TCRbeta CDR3 regions were amplified from genomic DNA by means of the immunoSEQ Assay, a bias-controlled multiplex PCR. As for how the authors treated the data: The number of nucleated cells in each sample was estimated from the amplification of reference gene primers within the assay. To quantify the absolute abundance of each unique TCRbeta CDR3 rearrangement, sequence reads were collapsed and filtered. For each sample, productive Simpson clonality was calculated as the square root of Simpson's diversity index across productive rearrangements. TCRdb stores this immuneACCESS table with in-frame sequences only. Part of the clones is absent; in the studies checked, under half of the shortfall reflects unresolved V genes, and no reason is known for the rest. V and J calls and clone size are those listed in that table; D and trimming were worked out from the DNA. A total of 250,000 or so clones appear in this sample, around 83% of them only once. In total, the top ten clones hold nearly 9% of the sample.

These data are taken from a study of blood T cell repertoires in COVID-19 (TCRdb year 2020). Study-wide context: The collaborator samples originated in the United States, Italy and Spain and spanned the acute and convalescent phases of COVID-19. The prospective study material was composed of cDNA or gDNA derived from T cells, B-cell-depleted T cells, or PBMCs. Deeply sampled blood TCRbeta repertoires from subjects exposed to, actively infected with, or recovered from COVID-19 were included in the dataset. The repertoires were made available in a free public database intended to serve as a resource for research on the immune response to SARS-CoV-2. The samples were drawn from the first 160 participants of the ongoing ImmuneRACE study and from roughly 1,300 subjects provided by 6 global collaborators. Sample metadata almost always included a de-identified subject ID, COVID-19 status, age in years and sex. HLA class I and class II types, where available, came from metadata supplied by the sample provider rather than from assay-based typing. Study-wide conclusions, independent of this receptor: Clinical and demographic metadata were provided uncurated, with the amount varying by source and participant.

For CDR1 and CDR2, the germline V gene (reference sequence) lists LNHDA and SQIVND. From cysteine to phenylalanine, the CDR3 is 13 amino acids long. Only the CDR3 region is kept as DNA, spanning 39 bases read in frame from base 1. The germline V and J ends show losses of 6 bases and 7 bases respectively, and no gene match explains 4 bases of the junction. The collaborating institutions used their own protocols to collect whole blood in K2EDTA tubes. Collaborator samples were shipped for TCRbeta analysis as frozen whole blood, isolated PBMCs, or DNA extracted from either sample type. Sample: peripheral blood. The rearrangement joined TRBV19 to TRBJ2-2, and TRBD2 matches 8 of the central bases. The sequence was collected from an elderly man with acute or convalescent COVID-19. The nucleotide sequence reads as follows: TGTGCCAGTAGGGGGACTAGAGACGGGGAGCTGTTTTTT. It codes for CASRGTRDGELFF.